This passage covers 10 T cell receptor beta chains from one sample sequenced in a study of CD4+ T cells in melanoma. Sequencing used immunoSEQ multiplex PCR; TCRdb keeps in-frame clones, though not all of them. The sample carries about 110,000 clones, roughly 90% recorded once. The sequenced sample consisted of peripheral blood. These receptors were collected from a human donor with melanoma.

The rearrangement links TRBV27 to TRBJ2-1; D is undetermined. Germline CDR1 MNHEY, CDR2 SMNVEV (reference sequence). CDR3 size: 15 residues. Trimming cost V 5 bases and J 6 bases, with 17 bases left between them. The CDR3: CASSLWNTRANEQFF. The DNA of the CDR3 is TGTGCCAGCAGTCTATGGAATACCCGGGCCAATGAGCAGTTCTTC.

The V call is TRBV4-3, the J call TRBJ2-2; 10 bases fit TRBD1. From germline, CDR1 is LGHNA and CDR2 YSLEER. V shed 6 bases, J shed 6 bases, and the junction held 7 bases outside the gene matches. The CDR3 is 15 residues long. CDR3 in DNA: TGCGCCAGCAGGTCCGGGACAGGGGCGGCCGGGGAGCTGTTTTTT. Amino acid sequence: CASRSGTGAAGELFF.

The chain uses TRBV5-4 and TRBJ2-1; TRBD2 matches 9 bases. The germline CDR1 and CDR2 sequences are SGHNT and YYREEE (reference sequence). The CDR3 has 14 amino acids. Trimming took 0 bases from V and 12 from J; bases not matched to a gene: 7. As DNA, the CDR3 is TGTGCCAGCAGCTTGGGGGGACTAGCCGGGCGGCAGTTCTTC. This gives the protein CASSLGGLAGRQFF.

This rearrangement joins TRBV6-9 to TRBJ1-5, with D uncertain. Germline loops: CDR1 MNHGY, CDR2 SVAAGI. The CDR3 runs to 12 residues. V was cut by 7 bases and J by 1 base, with 5 bases left in between. CDR3 protein: CASMCSNQPQHF. CDR3 nucleotide sequence: TGTGCCAGCATGTGCAGCAATCAGCCCCAGCATTTT.

V is TRBV2 and J is TRBJ2-3; the D gene is possibly TRBD2 (6 bases). Germline CDR1 and CDR2: SNHLY and FYNNEI. The CDR3 contains 14 residues. The V and J ends lost 3 bases and 2 bases respectively, with 9 bases between them. CDR3: CASSEGLATDTQYF. CDR3 nucleotides: TGTGCCAGCAGTGAGGGACTTGCCACAGATACGCAGTATTTT.

The chain carries TRBV28 and TRBJ1-1; 7 bases map to TRBD1. V gave up 6 bases and J gave up 9 bases; unmatched junction bases: 7. Germline assignment: CDR1 MDHEN and CDR2 SYDVKM. The CDR3 covers 12 residues. In DNA form, the CDR3 reads TGTGCCAGCAGCTCACGACAGGGAAAAGCTTTCTTT. It translates to CASSSRQGKAFF.

This clone was found a few times. One end of the junction fails to match germline, which may point to a read error. This chain joins TRBV5-1 and TRBJ1-2; TRBD1 matches at 7 bases. The CDR3 extends over 13 amino acids. CDR1 SGHRS and CDR2 YFSETQ come from the germline V gene. This chain's CDR3 is CASSLGQMEGYTF. The DNA for the CDR3 is TGCGCCAGCAGTTTGGGACAGATGGAAGGCTACACCTTC. Looking up the rest from reference TRBV5-1 and TRBJ1-2 gives the full variable domain: KAGVTQTPRYLIKTRGQQVTLSCSPISGHRSVSWYQQTPGQGLQFLFEYFSETQRNKGNFPGRFSGRQFSNSRSEMNVSTLELGDSALYLCASSLGQMEGYTFGSGTRLTVV.

This rearrangement joins TRBV15 to TRBJ2-2, with D uncertain. Trimming cost V 0 bases and J 2 bases, with 7 bases left between them. The germline V gene encodes CDR1 LNHNV and CDR2 YYDKDF (reference sequence). The CDR3 is 15 amino acids. The CDR3: CATSREALNTGELFF. CDR3 bases: TGTGCCACCAGCAGAGAGGCCTTAAACACCGGGGAGCTGTTTTTT.

This clone has just one count. The V gene is TRBV30, the J gene TRBJ2-7; unclear D gene. Looked up from germline, CDR1 is GTSNPN and CDR2 is SVGIG (reference sequence). V was trimmed by 3 bases and J by 0 bases, leaving 15 bases between them. The CDR3 extends over 15 amino acids. The DNA of the CDR3 is TGTGCCTGGAGGCCCCGTGCCAGGCACTCCTACGAGCAGTACTTC. It translates to CAWRPRARHSYEQYF.

The chain uses TRBV5-1 and TRBJ1-6; D might be TRBD1 (6 bases). Germline CDR1 SGHRS, CDR2 YFSETQ. Trimming shortened V by 2 bases and J by 9 bases, and 15 bases separated the two germline ends. The CDR3 contains 15 residues. The chain's CDR3 is CASSLGVGGASPLHF. For the CDR3, the DNA is TGCGCCAGCAGCTTAGGGGTGGGGGGCGCTTCACCCCTCCACTTT. Full variable domain (outside the CDR3, taken from reference TRBV5-1 and TRBJ1-6): KAGVTQTPRYLIKTRGQQVTLSCSPISGHRSVSWYQQTPGQGLQFLFEYFSETQRNKGNFPGRFSGRQFSNSRSEMNVSTLELGDSALYLCASSLGVGGASPLHFGNGTRLTVT.